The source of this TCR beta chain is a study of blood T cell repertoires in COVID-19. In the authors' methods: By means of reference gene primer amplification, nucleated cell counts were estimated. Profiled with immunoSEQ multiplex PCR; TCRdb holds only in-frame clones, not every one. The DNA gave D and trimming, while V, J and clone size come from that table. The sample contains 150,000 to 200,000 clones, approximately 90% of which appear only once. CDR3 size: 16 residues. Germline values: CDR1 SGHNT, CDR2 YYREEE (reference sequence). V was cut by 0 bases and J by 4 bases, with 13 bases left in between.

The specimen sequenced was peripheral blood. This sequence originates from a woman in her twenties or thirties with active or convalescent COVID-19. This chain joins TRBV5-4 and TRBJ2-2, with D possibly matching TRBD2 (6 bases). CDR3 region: CASSLGSGLTTGELFF. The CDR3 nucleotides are TGTGCCAGCAGCTTGGGGAGCGGGTTGACCACCGGGGAGCTGTTTTTT.